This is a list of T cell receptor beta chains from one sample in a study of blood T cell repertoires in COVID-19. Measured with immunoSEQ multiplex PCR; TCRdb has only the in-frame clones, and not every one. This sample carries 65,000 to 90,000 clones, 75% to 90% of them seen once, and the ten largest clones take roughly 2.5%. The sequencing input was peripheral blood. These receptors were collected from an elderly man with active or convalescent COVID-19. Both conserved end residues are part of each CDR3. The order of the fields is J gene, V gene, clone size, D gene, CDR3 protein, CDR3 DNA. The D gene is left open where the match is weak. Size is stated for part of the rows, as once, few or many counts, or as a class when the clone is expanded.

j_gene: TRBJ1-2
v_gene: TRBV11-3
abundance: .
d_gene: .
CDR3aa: CASSRQTGTTYGYTF
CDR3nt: TGTGCCAGCAGCCGCCAAACCGGGACAACCTATGGCTACACCTTC

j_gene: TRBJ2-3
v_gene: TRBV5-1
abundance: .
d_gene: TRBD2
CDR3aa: CASSISWSSGSTDTQYF
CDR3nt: TGCGCCAGCAGCATTAGTTGGTCTAGCGGAAGCACAGATACGCAGTATTTT

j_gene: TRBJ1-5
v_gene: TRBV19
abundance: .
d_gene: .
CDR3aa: CASSIIGQSNQPQHF
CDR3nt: TGTGCCAGTAGTATAATAGGACAGAGCAATCAGCCCCAGCATTTT

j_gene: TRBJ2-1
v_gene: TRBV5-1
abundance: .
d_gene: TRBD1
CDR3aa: CASSLTPGQVGFF
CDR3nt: TGCGCCAGCAGCCTCACGCCTGGACAGGTGGGGTTCTTC

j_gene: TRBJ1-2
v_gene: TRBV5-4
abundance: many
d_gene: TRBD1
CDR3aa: CASSSTGVPYGYTF
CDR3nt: TGTGCCAGCAGCTCAACAGGGGTCCCGTATGGCTACACCTTC

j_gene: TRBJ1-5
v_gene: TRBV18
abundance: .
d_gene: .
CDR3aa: CASSPEVGLETDQHF
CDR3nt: TGTGCCAGCTCACCGGAGGTAGGGCTCGAGACTGACCAGCATTTT

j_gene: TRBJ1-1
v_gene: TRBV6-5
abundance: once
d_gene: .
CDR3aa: CASSYYKTGLAFF
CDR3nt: TGTGCCAGCAGTTACTATAAAACAGGGTTGGCTTTCTTT

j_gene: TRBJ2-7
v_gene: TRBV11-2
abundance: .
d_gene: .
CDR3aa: CASSLAPSAKYEQYF
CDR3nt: TGTGCCAGCAGCTTGGCGCCTAGCGCTAAGTACGAGCAGTACTTC

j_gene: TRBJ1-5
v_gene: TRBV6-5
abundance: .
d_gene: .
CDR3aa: CASIQQGDSNQPQHF
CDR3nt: TGTGCCAGCATCCAACAGGGAGATAGCAATCAGCCCCAGCATTTT

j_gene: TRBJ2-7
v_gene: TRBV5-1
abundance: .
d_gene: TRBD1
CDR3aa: CASSPRQGTPYEQYF
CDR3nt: TGCGCCAGCAGCCCACGACAGGGGACTCCCTACGAGCAGTACTTC

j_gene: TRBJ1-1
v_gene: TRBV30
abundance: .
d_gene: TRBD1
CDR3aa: CAWSPGGQGTEAFF
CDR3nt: TGTGCCTGGAGCCCAGGGGGGCAGGGCACTGAAGCTTTCTTT

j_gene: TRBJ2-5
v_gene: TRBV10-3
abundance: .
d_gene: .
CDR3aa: CAISAQGGETQYF
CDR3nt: TGTGCCATCAGTGCCCAGGGTGGAGAGACCCAGTACTTC

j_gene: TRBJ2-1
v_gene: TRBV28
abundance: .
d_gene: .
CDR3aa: CASSSPTVPNNEQFF
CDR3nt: TGTGCCAGCAGTTCACCGACAGTCCCAAACAATGAGCAGTTCTTC

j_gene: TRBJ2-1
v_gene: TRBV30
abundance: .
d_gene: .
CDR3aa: CAWSVLNEQFF
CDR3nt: TGTGCCTGGAGTGTACTAAATGAGCAGTTCTTC

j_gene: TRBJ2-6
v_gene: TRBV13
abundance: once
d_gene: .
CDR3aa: CASSLNFGGAGANVLTF
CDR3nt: TGTGCCAGCAGCTTAAATTTTGGCGGGGCTGGGGCCAACGTCCTGACTTTC

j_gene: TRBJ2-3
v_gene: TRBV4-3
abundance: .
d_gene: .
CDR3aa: CASSQDLVNTDTQYF
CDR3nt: TGCGCCAGCAGCCAAGATCTAGTGAACACAGATACGCAGTATTTT

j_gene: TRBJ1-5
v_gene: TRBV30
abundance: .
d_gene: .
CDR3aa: CAWSMTGTSGNQPQHF
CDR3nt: TGTGCCTGGAGTATGACCGGGACATCAGGCAATCAGCCCCAGCATTTT

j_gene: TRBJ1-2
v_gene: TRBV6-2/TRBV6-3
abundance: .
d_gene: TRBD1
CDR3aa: CASSYWGTVYGYTF
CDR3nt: TGTGCCAGCAGTTACTGGGGGACAGTCTATGGCTACACCTTC

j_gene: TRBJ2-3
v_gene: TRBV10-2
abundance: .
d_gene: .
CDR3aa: CASRGLFSTDTQYF
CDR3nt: TGCGCCAGCAGAGGACTGTTTAGCACAGATACGCAGTATTTT

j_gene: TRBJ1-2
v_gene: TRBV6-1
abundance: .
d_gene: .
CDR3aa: CASSEATARGINYGYTF
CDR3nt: TGTGCCAGCAGTGAAGCGACGGCCAGGGGTATAAACTATGGCTACACCTTC

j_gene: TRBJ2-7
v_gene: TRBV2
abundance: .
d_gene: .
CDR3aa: CASILTTKSGYEQYF
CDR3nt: TGTGCCAGCATTTTGACAACTAAAAGCGGCTACGAGCAGTACTTC

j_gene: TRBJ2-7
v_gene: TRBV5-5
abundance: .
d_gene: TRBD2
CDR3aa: CASSVLAGGLGEQYF
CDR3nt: TGTGCCAGCAGCGTACTAGCGGGGGGGCTCGGCGAGCAGTACTTC

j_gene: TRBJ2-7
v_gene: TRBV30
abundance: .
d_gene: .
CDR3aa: CAWSQHSQYEQYF
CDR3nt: TGTGCCTGGAGTCAGCACAGCCAATACGAGCAGTACTTC

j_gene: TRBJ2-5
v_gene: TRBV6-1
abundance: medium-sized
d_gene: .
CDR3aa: CASSEKPAGSETQYF
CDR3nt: TGTGCCAGCAGTGAAAAACCCGCGGGATCAGAGACCCAGTACTTC